A selection of T cell receptor beta chains follows, all from one sample in a study of shared clonotypes between healthy human individuals. Assay used: immunoSEQ multiplex PCR; TCRdb lists only in-frame clones, some missing. The table includes millions of clones, roughly 94% detected once. The sequencing input was naive CD8+ T cells sorted from blood. The receptors were sampled from a man younger than 30 in good health. Each CDR3 is given with its conserved first and last residue. A D gene is named only where the DNA matches it firmly. Clone size, where shown, is once, few, many, or a class for clones that have expanded.

>TRBV27|.|TRBJ2-1|.
CASSLNGNNEQFF
TGTGCCAGCAGTTTGAACGGGAACAATGAGCAGTTCTTC
>TRBV5-5|.|TRBJ1-4|.
CASTLATSGEKLFF
TGTGCCAGCACCCTGGCAACCTCGGGTGAAAAACTGTTTTTT
>TRBV6-1|.|TRBJ2-7|.
CASSEGPYTYEQYF
TGTGCCAGCAGTGAAGGCCCTTACACCTACGAGCAGTACTTC
>TRBV7-6|.|TRBJ2-7|.
CASSLGAGDSYEQYF
TGTGCCAGCAGCTTAGGTGCAGGGGACTCCTACGAGCAGTACTTC
>TRBV4-1|TRBD2|TRBJ2-3|.
CASSQVHLAGPDTQYF
TGCGCCAGCAGCCAAGTTCATCTAGCGGGACCAGATACGCAGTATTTT
>TRBV10-3|.|TRBJ1-2|.
CAISGPRDGGDYGYTF
TGTGCCATCAGTGGGCCCCGGGACGGTGGAGACTATGGCTACACCTTC
>TRBV7-9|.|TRBJ1-1|.
CASSPGATEAFF
TGTGCCAGCAGCCCGGGCGCGACTGAAGCTTTCTTT
>TRBV5-1|.|TRBJ2-3|.
CASSSSTDTQYF
TGCGCCAGCAGCTCCAGTACAGATACGCAGTATTTT
>TRBV30|.|TRBJ1-5|.
CAWSVSGYSNQPQHF
TGTGCCTGGAGTGTATCCGGTTATAGCAATCAGCCCCAGCATTTT
>TRBV29-1|.|TRBJ2-7|.
CSVERMEGQSLYEQYF
TGCAGCGTTGAAAGGATGGAGGGACAGTCCTTGTACGAGCAGTACTTC
>TRBV7-6|.|TRBJ2-3|once
CASSLSPTTDTQYF
TGTGCCAGCAGCCTAAGTCCGACCACAGATACGCAGTATTTT
>TRBV7-9|TRBD1|TRBJ2-5|.
CASSYLQGPQETQYF
TGTGCCAGCAGCTACTTACAGGGGCCCCAAGAGACCCAGTACTTC
>TRBV4-1|.|TRBJ2-7|.
CASSQGIAYEQYF
TGCGCCAGCAGCCAGGGGATAGCCTACGAGCAGTACTTC
>TRBV18|TRBD2|TRBJ2-1|.
CASSPPGLAGDEQFF
TGTGCCAGCTCACCACCGGGACTAGCGGGAGATGAGCAGTTCTTC
>TRBV19|.|TRBJ2-5|.
CASSIGGMEETQYF
TGTGCCAGTAGTATCGGGGGAATGGAAGAGACCCAGTACTTC
>TRBV7-2|TRBD2|TRBJ2-7|.
CASSYSGGPYEQYF
TGTGCCAGCAGCTATTCGGGAGGACCCTACGAGCAGTACTTC
>TRBV7-9|TRBD1|TRBJ2-7|.
CASAGTGGLYEQYF
TGTGCCAGCGCCGGGACAGGAGGTCTTTACGAGCAGTACTTC
>TRBV5-1|TRBD1|TRBJ1-2|once
CASSLNTGDYGYTF
TGCGCCAGCAGCTTGAACACAGGGGACTATGGCTACACCTTC